This is a list of T cell receptor beta chains from one sample in a study of identical twins. TCRdb re-analysed the 5' RACE reads in MiXCR, keeping a single row per CDR3 protein. This repertoire shows over 550,000 distinct CDR3 sequences, roughly 7.2% found once; its top ten account for 1.6%. These data were likewise used in another study, on yellow fever vaccine responses in identical twins.

Sample: PBMCs. Receptor source: a woman aged 18-30 years in good health. Both conserved end residues are part of each CDR3. The D gene is left open where the match is weak. Size values are once, few and many counts, or a class for expanded clones, and some rows have none.

size,V,J,D,CDR3,DNA
NA,TRBV12-3/TRBV12-4,TRBJ1-2,NA,CASSLFGPNGYTF,TGTGCCAGCAGTTTATTTGGTCCAAATGGCTACACCTTC
few,TRBV2,TRBJ1-6,TRBD1,CASSPPGQAFSPLHF,TGTGCCAGCAGTCCCCCGGGACAGGCCTTTTCACCCCTCCACTTT
many,TRBV12-3/TRBV12-4,TRBJ1-2,NA,CASSLLGQAYGYTF,TGTGCCAGCAGTTTACTCGGGCAGGCCTATGGCTACACCTTC
many,TRBV12-3/TRBV12-4,TRBJ1-5,NA,CASSPYGGRNQPQHF,TGTGCCAGCAGCCCGTACGGGGGCCGCAATCAGCCCCAGCATTTT
many,TRBV19,TRBJ1-2,TRBD1,CASRIRRDRGYGYTF,TGTGCCAGTAGAATCCGCCGGGACAGGGGCTATGGCTACACCTTC
many,TRBV11-1,TRBJ2-1,TRBD2,CASSFSRGASGRFGEQFF,TGTGCCAGCAGCTTCTCCCGTGGGGCTAGCGGGAGGTTCGGTGAGCAGTTCTTC
many,TRBV24-1,TRBJ2-3,NA,CATSVGATTDTQYF,TGTGCCACCAGTGTCGGAGCGACCACAGATACGCAGTATTTT
NA,TRBV27,TRBJ1-1,NA,CASWGGTRAFF,TGTGCCAGCTGGGGGGGAACCAGGGCTTTCTTT
NA,TRBV5-1,TRBJ2-3,NA,CASSQDWRGDTQYF,TGCGCCAGCAGCCAGGACTGGAGGGGAGATACGCAGTATTTT
few,TRBV7-9,TRBJ2-5,TRBD1,CASLKQGQGQETQYF,TGTGCCAGCCTCAAACAGGGACAGGGTCAAGAGACCCAGTACTTC
few,TRBV7-9,TRBJ2-7,NA,CASSFPRPGEPSYEQYF,TGTGCCAGCAGCTTTCCCCGACCGGGAGAGCCTTCCTACGAGCAGTACTTC
few,TRBV4-1,TRBJ2-2,NA,CASSEPGRGYTGELFF,TGCGCCAGCAGCGAACCGGGACGAGGGTACACCGGGGAGCTGTTTTTT
NA,TRBV20-1,TRBJ2-6,NA,CSPLPGANVLTF,TGCAGTCCTTTACCTGGGGCCAACGTCCTGACTTTC
few,TRBV29-1,TRBJ2-5,NA,CSVGGGAETQYF,TGCAGCGTTGGGGGGGGGGCTGAGACCCAGTACTTC
few,TRBV5-1,TRBJ2-1,NA,CASSLGGSSSYNEQFF,TGCGCCAGCAGCTTGGGCGGGTCCAGCTCCTACAATGAGCAGTTCTTC
many,TRBV5-1,TRBJ2-1,TRBD1,CASRYGTGGNEQFF,TGCGCCAGCAGGTACGGGACAGGGGGCAATGAGCAGTTCTTC
NA,TRBV20-1,TRBJ1-1,NA,CSAPFYWGTEAFF,TGCAGTGCCCCATTTTATTGGGGGACTGAAGCTTTCTTT
few,TRBV20-1,TRBJ2-5,NA,CSATTGAETQYF,TGCAGTGCGACGACAGGCGCCGAGACCCAGTACTTC
NA,TRBV20-1,TRBJ2-2,TRBD2,CSARLLAGQITGELFF,TGCAGTGCTAGACTCCTAGCGGGGCAAATCACCGGGGAGCTGTTTTTT
NA,TRBV12-3/TRBV12-4,TRBJ1-5,NA,CASSLARKNQPQHF,TGTGCCAGCAGTTTAGCGAGGAAGAATCAGCCCCAGCATTTT
many,TRBV5-1,TRBJ1-1,NA,CASSPGTLNTEAFF,TGTGCCAGCAGCCCCGGGACCCTGAACACTGAAGCTTTCTTT